The 14 T cell receptor beta chains below were found in one sample sequenced in a study of blood T cells in healthy people across ages. Alongside a J-beta primer mix, a sample-barcoded 5' primer served in a second PCR lasting about 7 to 12 cycles. TCRdb re-called the 5' RACE reads with MiXCR, one entry per CDR3 protein. The sample lists roughly 800,000 distinct CDR3 sequences, 20% to 25% seen once, with under 4.5% in the top ten. Another study also made use of these data, one on T cells of mothers and their children.

Sequenced input: blood. The source of these receptors is a boy aged 5-17 years in good health.

The chain joins TRBV5-8 to TRBJ1-1; D might be TRBD1 (6 bases). CDR3 length equals 16 residues. The V and J ends lost 4 bases and 1 base respectively, with 17 bases between them. Germline V gene lookup returns CDR1 SGHTS and CDR2 YDEGEE. CDR3 protein: CASSPYGGRPNTEAFF. In DNA form, the CDR3 reads TGTGCCAGCAGCCCCTACGGGGGGCGTCCGAACACTGAAGCTTTCTTT.

The V and J genes are TRBV20-1 and TRBJ1-1; no definite D call. Per germline, CDR1 DFQATT and CDR2 SNEGSKA (reference sequence). V was trimmed by 6 bases and J by 4 bases, leaving 12 bases between them. The CDR3 covers 12 residues. CDR3 amino acids: CSAPLRSTEAFF. The CDR3 nucleotides are TGCAGTGCCCCCCTGAGAAGCACTGAAGCTTTCTTT.

In its sample, this clonotype was seen a few times. The chain couples TRBV5-5 to TRBJ1-6, with a tentative D call TRBD1 (6 bases). This CDR3 has 12 residues. Deletions cut 3 bases from V and 16 bases from J, with 14 bases between. Germline lookup yields CDR1 SGHKS and CDR2 YYEKEE (reference sequence). CDR3 region: CASSSYGTWLHF. CDR3 bases: TGTGCCAGCAGCTCCTACGGGACATGGCTCCACTTT. The full variable domain, its missing parts supplied by reference TRBV5-5 and TRBJ1-6, is DAGVTQSPTHLIKTRGQQVTLRCSPISGHKSVSWYQQVLGQGPQFIFQYYEKEERGRGNFPDRFSARQFPNYSSELNVNALLLGDSALYLCASSSYGTWLHFGNGTRLTVT.

This clonotype was seen more than once but under ten times. This chain uses TRBV10-3 with TRBJ2-5; 7 bases are shared with TRBD1. Judging by the DNA end, TRBJ2-7 fits better; the J call may be wrong. From germline, CDR1 is ENHRY and CDR2 SYGVKD. The CDR3 sequence is 15 residues long. The CDR3 protein is CAISERGPPDYEQYF. CDR3 in DNA: TGTGCCATCAGTGAAAGGGGGCCACCAGACTACGAGCAGTACTTC.

This clonotype was seen a handful of times. The gene calls are TRBV6-1 and TRBJ2-7; maybe TRBD2 (7 bases). Germline CDR1 is MNHNS and CDR2 is SASEGT. The CDR3 is 15 amino acids. The ends were cut back, 7 bases at V and 3 bases at J, with 19 bases in the middle. CDR3 sequence: CASTHPGGGSYEQYF. DNA for the CDR3: TGTGCCAGCACTCACCCTGGGGGCGGGAGCTACGAGCAGTACTTC.

This clonotype has a single count. This chain uses TRBV7-9 with TRBJ2-5, with D possibly TRBD2 on 5 matching bases. Trimming removed 5 bases at V and 5 bases at J, with 12 bases between. The CDR3 spans 13 residues. Germline CDR1 SEHNR, CDR2 FQNEAQ (reference sequence). The CDR3 protein is CASSGYRDETQYF. The CDR3 bases are TGTGCCAGCAGCGGCTACCGGGATGAGACCCAGTACTTC.

The V gene is TRBV4-3, the J gene TRBJ2-6, with D possibly matching TRBD2 (5 bases). This CDR3 is 17 amino acids long. CDR1 and CDR2 (germline): LGHNA, YSLEER. Trimming took 0 bases from V and 3 from J, leaving 12 bases between them. The CDR3 loop reads CASSQDTKSGGANVLTF. Written as DNA, the CDR3 is TGCGCCAGCAGCCAAGACACCAAGAGCGGTGGGGCCAACGTCCTGACTTTC.

This clonotype appeared a few times. V and J are TRBV12-3 or TRBV12-4 and TRBJ2-3; 7 bases map to TRBD2. Trimming cost V 8 bases and J 1 base; bases outside gene matches: 12. The CDR3 runs 16 residues. The CDR3 spells CASLADAGVGTDTQYF. The CDR3 region has the DNA TGTGCCAGCCTAGCCGATGCGGGAGTTGGCACAGATACGCAGTATTTT.

The rearrangement links TRBV29-1 to TRBJ2-3, with 7 positions matching TRBD1. CDR1 and CDR2 from the germline V gene are SQVTM and ANQGSEA. The CDR3 loop spans 13 amino acids. The J segment lost 7 bases and the V segment lost 1 base, leaving 5 bases of the junction unmatched. CDR3 nucleotides: TGCAGCGTTGAAGGCCTGGGACAGAATACGCAGTATTTT. Amino acid sequence: CSVEGLGQNTQYF.

The chain uses TRBV2 and TRBJ2-1, with 7 bases identical to TRBD2. This CDR3 is built from 16 residues. The V segment lost 10 bases and the J segment 1 base; nucleotides outside the gene matches: 13. CDR1 is SNHLY and CDR2 is FYNNEI in the germline V gene. CDR3 sequence reads: CATLDGGGASYNEQFF. CDR3 DNA sequence: TGTGCCACCCTGGATGGCGGGGGTGCTTCCTACAATGAGCAGTTCTTC.

CDR3 residues: CASSPAGITGELFF. The CDR3, as DNA: TGTGCCAGCAGCCCAGCGGGGATTACCGGGGAGCTGTTTTTT. The chain links TRBV11-2 to TRBJ2-2, with 7 nucleotides matching TRBD2. Germline CDR1 reads SGHAT; CDR2 reads FQNNGV. The CDR3 consists of 14 residues. V was clipped by 5 bases and J by 5 bases; unmatched bases: 5.

This clonotype was observed a handful of times. The chain employs TRBV5-1 and TRBJ2-1; 11 nucleotides match TRBD1. The V and J ends lost 3 bases and 2 bases, in that order; junction bases with no gene match: 7. The V gene's germline CDR1 is SGHRS and CDR2 YFSETQ. This CDR3 comprises 17 residues. In nucleotides, the CDR3 is TGCGCCAGCAGCTGGGGGACAGGGGGTGGGACCTACAATGAGCAGTTCTTC. As protein: CASSWGTGGGTYNEQFF.

The sample holds a few counts of this clonotype. This chain links TRBV7-9 with TRBJ2-1, with D perhaps matching TRBD1 or TRBD2 (5 bases each). Looked up from germline, CDR1 is SEHNR and CDR2 is FQNEAQ (reference sequence). The CDR3 consists of 15 residues. The ends were cut back, 6 bases at V and 5 bases at J, with 17 bases in the middle. CDR3 bases: TGTGCCAGCAGTCAAACGTGGGGACGAAACAATGAGCAGTTCTTC. Amino acid sequence: CASSQTWGRNNEQFF.

CDR3 protein: CASSVQALSGELFF. The CDR3 nucleotides are TGTGCCAGCAGCGTTCAGGCATTGTCCGGGGAGCTGTTTTTT. The chain combines TRBV2 with TRBJ2-2, with D unclear. The CDR3 spans 14 residues. V was cut by 6 bases and J by 6 bases, with 14 bases left in between. The germline V gene encodes CDR1 SNHLY and CDR2 FYNNEI.